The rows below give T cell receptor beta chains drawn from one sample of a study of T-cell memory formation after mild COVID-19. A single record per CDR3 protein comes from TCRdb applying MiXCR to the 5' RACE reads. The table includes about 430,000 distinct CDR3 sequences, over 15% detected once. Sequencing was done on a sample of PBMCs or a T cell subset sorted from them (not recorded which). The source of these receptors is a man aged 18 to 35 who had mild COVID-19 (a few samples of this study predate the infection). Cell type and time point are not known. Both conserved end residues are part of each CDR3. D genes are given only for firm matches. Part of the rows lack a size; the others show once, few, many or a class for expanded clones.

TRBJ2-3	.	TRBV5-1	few	TGCGCCAGCAGCTTGGACGGTACAGGGTCCACAGATACGCAGTATTTT	CASSLDGTGSTDTQYF
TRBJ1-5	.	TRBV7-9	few	TGTGCCAGCAGCTCCGCGTGGGGGGAGCCCCAGCATTTT	CASSSAWGEPQHF
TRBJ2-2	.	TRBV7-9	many	TGTGCCAGCTTCCCAGACAGTAACACCGGGGAGCTGTTTTTT	CASFPDSNTGELFF
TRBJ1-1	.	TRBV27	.	TGTGCCAGCAGGGCCGGGAACACTGAAGCTTTCTTT	CASRAGNTEAFF
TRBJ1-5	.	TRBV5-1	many	TGCGCCAGCAGAACAGGGCCTAGCAATCAGCCCCAGCATTTT	CASRTGPSNQPQHF
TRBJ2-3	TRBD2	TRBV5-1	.	TGCGCCAGCAGCCCATTGGGAGGGGCTAGCACAGATACGCAGTATTTT	CASSPLGGASTDTQYF
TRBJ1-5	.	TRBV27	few	TGTGCCAGCAGCATTGGAGGTCAGCCCCAGCATTTT	CASSIGGQPQHF
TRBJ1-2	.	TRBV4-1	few	TGCGCCAGCAGCCAAGAGAACGGCCCCTATGGCTACACCTTC	CASSQENGPYGYTF
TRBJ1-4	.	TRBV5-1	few	TGCGCCAGCAGCGGCACAGGGCCCCTTGGTGAAAAACTGTTTTTT	CASSGTGPLGEKLFF
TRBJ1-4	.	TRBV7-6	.	TGTGCCAGCAGCGATTACCCCCCCGGGGCAACTAATGAAAAACTGTTTTTT	CASSDYPPGATNEKLFF
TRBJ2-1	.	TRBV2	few	TGTGCCAGCTTAGCGGTAATCGCGTTCTTC	CASLAVIAFF
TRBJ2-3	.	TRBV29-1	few	TGCAGCGTCGATCCGGGACTCCTTGGGGATACGCAGTATTTT	CSVDPGLLGDTQYF
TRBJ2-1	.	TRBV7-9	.	TGTGCCAGCAGCCCGGGCCCTGATTTC	CASSPGPDF
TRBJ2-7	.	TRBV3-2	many	TGTGCCAGCAGCCAAGATATGGCGGGGCTCATAGTCGAGCAGTACTTC	CASSQDMAGLIVEQYF
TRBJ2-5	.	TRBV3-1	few	TGTGCCAGCAGTATATTGGACACGGAGACCCAGTACTTC	CASSILDTETQYF
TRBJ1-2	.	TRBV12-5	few	TGTGCTAGTGGTTTGGAGATAACAGGGTATAATGGCTACACCTTC	CASGLEITGYNGYTF
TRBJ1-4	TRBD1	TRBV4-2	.	TGTGCCAGCAGCCAACAACCCCTCCAGGGGGCGCGAAGTGAAAAACTGTTTTTT	CASSQQPLQGARSEKLFF
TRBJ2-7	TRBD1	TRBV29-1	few	TGCAGCGGTTCACAGGGGGACCCTCGGGAGCAGTACTTC	CSGSQGDPREQYF
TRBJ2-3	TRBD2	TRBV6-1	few	TGTGCCGCCGGGGATAGCGGGACTAGCACAGATACGCAGTATTTT	CAAGDSGTSTDTQYF
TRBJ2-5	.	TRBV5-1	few	TGCGCCAGCAGCTTGGAGGAGGGGCCGACCCAGTACTTC	CASSLEEGPTQYF
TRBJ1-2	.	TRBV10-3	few	TGTGCCATCAGTGCCAGGACGGACTATGGCTACACCTTC	CAISARTDYGYTF
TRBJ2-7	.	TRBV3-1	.	TGTGCCAGCAGCCGTAGACAGGACACCTACGAGCAGTACTTC	CASSRRQDTYEQYF
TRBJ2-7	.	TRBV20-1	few	TGCAGTGCTAGAGATCAGGCGGGGAGCTACGAGCAGTACTTC	CSARDQAGSYEQYF
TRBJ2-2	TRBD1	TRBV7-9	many	TGTGCCAGCAGCCCGGACAGGCGCAACACCGGGGAGCTGTTTTTT	CASSPDRRNTGELFF
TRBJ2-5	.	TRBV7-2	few	TGTGCCAGCAGCTTATCCCGACTAGAGGGGGAGACCCAGTACTTC	CASSLSRLEGETQYF
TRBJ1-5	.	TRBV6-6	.	TGTGCCAGCAGTTACTTAGGGAATCAGCCCCAGCATTTT	CASSYLGNQPQHF
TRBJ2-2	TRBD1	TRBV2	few	TGTGCCATCCTATCAGGGGGCACCGGGGAGCTGTTTTTT	CAILSGGTGELFF
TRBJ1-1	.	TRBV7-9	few	TGTGCCAGCAACTCAGGAGTGAACACTGAAGCCTTCTTT	CASNSGVNTEAFF
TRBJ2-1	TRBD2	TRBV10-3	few	TGTGCCATCAGCGGGGGACTAGCGGGGGCGAATGAGCAGTTCTTC	CAISGGLAGANEQFF
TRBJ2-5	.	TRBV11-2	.	TGTGCCAGCAGCTTCGAACTAGATACCCTTTCGGAGACCCAGTACTTC	CASSFELDTLSETQYF
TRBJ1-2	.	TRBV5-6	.	TGTGCCAGCAGCGGTGAGGGCAGGAATGTCGGCTACACCTTC	CASSGEGRNVGYTF